Following are 30 T cell receptor beta chains from one sample sequenced in a study of T-cell memory formation after mild COVID-19. TCRdb redid the calling of the 5' RACE reads with MiXCR, one entry per CDR3 protein. The sample contains approximately 340,000 distinct CDR3 sequences, approximately 15% of which appear only once. Sequenced: PBMCs or a T cell subset sorted from them (not recorded which). The receptors here all came from a young man who had mild COVID-19 (a few samples of this study predate the infection). Cell type and time point are not known.

This clonotype was seen more than once but under ten times. In DNA, the CDR3 is TGCGCCAGCAGCCAAGTCTTGGCGGACGGGGGCGAGCAGTACTTC. Residues: CASSQVLADGGEQYF. The chain recombines TRBV4-3 with TRBJ2-7, with a tentative D call TRBD2 (6 bases). CDR1 LGHNA and CDR2 YSLEER come from the germline V gene. Trimming cost V 1 base and J 6 bases, with 16 bases left between them. This CDR3 is 15 amino acids long.

This clonotype has just a few counts. The chain uses TRBV9 and TRBJ2-1; D gene uncertain. With 1 base removed from V and 4 bases from J, the gap between germline ends came to 6 bases. The V gene's germline CDR1 is SGDLS and CDR2 YYNGEE. The CDR3 spans 13 residues. CDR3 amino acids: CASSVSRYNEQFF. DNA for the CDR3: TGTGCCAGCAGCGTATCCAGATACAATGAGCAGTTCTTC.

A few counts support this clonotype. This chain joins TRBV10-3 and TRBJ2-1, with 15 positions matching TRBD2. This CDR3 is built from 20 residues. Germline CDR1 ENHRY, CDR2 SYGVKD. Trimming took 2 bases from V and 2 from J; bases not matched to a gene: 10. The CDR3 coding sequence is TGTGCCATCAGTGAGGTGACAGGGCGGACTAGCGGGGGGGCCTACAATGAGCAGTTCTTC. Its protein is CAISEVTGRTSGGAYNEQFF.

This sequence joins TRBV3-1 and TRBJ2-2, with a weak D call TRBD2 (6 bases). The CDR3 is 14 residues long. The germline CDR1 and CDR2 sequences are LGHDT and YNNKEL (reference sequence). V was pared by 5 bases and J by 3 bases, with 10 bases between. The CDR3 reads CASSSGGHTGELFF. The CDR3 region has the DNA TGTGCCAGCAGCTCCGGGGGTCACACCGGGGAGCTGTTTTTT.

This chain joins TRBV7-2 and TRBJ2-1; 8 bases agree with TRBD2. The CDR3 has 15 residues. CDR1 SGHTA and CDR2 FQGNSA come from the germline V gene. Trimming took 5 bases from V and 0 from J; bases not matched to a gene: 3. The CDR3 DNA is TGTGCCAGCAGCATTAGCGGGGACTCCTACAATGAGCAGTTCTTC. It encodes CASSISGDSYNEQFF.

The chain recombines TRBV7-9 with TRBJ1-6, with D perhaps TRBD1 (6 bases). CDR3 length: 14 residues. Deletions cut 2 bases from V and 7 bases from J, with 9 bases between. In germline, CDR1 is SEHNR, CDR2 FQNEAQ (reference sequence). CDR3 DNA sequence: TGTGCCAGCAGCTTACTGGGACAAAATTCACCCCTCCACTTT. Encoded protein: CASSLLGQNSPLHF.

The sample holds a few counts of this clonotype. This chain links TRBV7-2 with TRBJ2-7; D gene ambiguous. CDR1 SGHTA and CDR2 FQGNSA come from the germline V gene. The CDR3 covers 14 residues. The V end was cut by 1 base, the J end by 5 bases, with 12 bases between. The CDR3 loop reads CASSLGPDRHEQYV. The CDR3 DNA reads as TGTGCCAGCAGCTTAGGCCCAGATAGGCACGAGCAGTACGTC.

The sample holds a few counts of this clonotype. This chain connects TRBV5-1 to TRBJ2-7; 7 bases line up with TRBD1. V lost 4 bases to trimming and J lost 7 bases; unmatched junction nucleotides: 17. The CDR3 covers 16 residues. Germline values: CDR1 SGHRS, CDR2 YFSETQ. Here the CDR3 reads CASSLTATGSLGEQYF. The DNA for the CDR3 is TGCGCCAGCAGCCTGACCGCGACAGGGTCTTTGGGAGAGCAGTACTTC.

This sequence joins TRBV5-1 and TRBJ2-3; 12 bases align to TRBD2. J was trimmed by 3 bases and V by 4 bases; bases with no gene match: 6. This CDR3 is 16 amino acids long. Germline V gives CDR1 SGHRS, CDR2 YFSETQ. The CDR3 sequence is CASSIRLAGATDTQYF. The CDR3 nucleotides are TGCGCCAGCAGCATAAGACTAGCGGGGGCGACAGATACGCAGTATTTT.

The chain carries TRBV6-4 and TRBJ2-5; maybe TRBD2 (5 bases). V was pared by 8 bases and J by 5 bases, with 9 bases between. Germline assignment: CDR1 MRHNA and CDR2 SNTAGT. The CDR3 length is 11 residues. The CDR3 DNA reads TGTGCCAGCTGGGAGTGGGAGACCCAGTACTTC. Translated: CASWEWETQYF.

This sequence joins TRBV23-1 and TRBJ1-5; 8 positions agree with TRBD1. TRBV23-1 is known as an ORF, though its function is uncertain. CDR3 length: 17 amino acids. J was trimmed by 6 bases and V by 5 bases; bases with no gene match: 15. This CDR3 reads CASSTTLSTGGCQPQHF. The CDR3 DNA follows: TGCGCCAGCAGTACTACCTTGTCCACAGGGGGTTGTCAGCCCCAGCATTTT.

V and J are TRBV7-8 and TRBJ2-5, with TRBD1 matching 7 bases. There are 14 residues in the CDR3. Germline loops: CDR1 SGHVS, CDR2 FQNEAQ. With V trimmed by 1 base and J by 2 bases, 1 base remained unmatched. The CDR3 nucleotides read TGTGCCAGCAGCTTAGTACAGGGGCAAGAGACCCAGTACTTC. It yields the protein CASSLVQGQETQYF.

The rearrangement links TRBV7-3 to TRBJ2-4; tentatively, D is TRBD2 (7 bases). CDR3 length equals 17 residues. CDR1 and CDR2 from the germline V gene are SGHTA and FQGTGA. The V end was cut by 1 base, the J end by 2 bases, with 15 bases between. DNA for the CDR3: TGTGCCAGCAGCTTAATCGGGGGGCGCCAGACCAAAAACATTCAGTACTTC. Translated: CASSLIGGRQTKNIQYF.

V and J are TRBV20-1 and TRBJ2-4, with a weak D call TRBD2 (6 bases). V lost 5 bases and J lost 7, with 18 bases in between. The CDR3 consists of 14 residues. Germline V gives CDR1 DFQATT, CDR2 SNEGSKA (reference sequence). CDR3 region: CSAVFRDSGNIQYF. CDR3 nucleotides: TGCAGTGCTGTTTTCCGAGACAGCGGGAACATTCAGTACTTC.

The chain is built from TRBV30 and TRBJ1-1; D uncertain. Germline V gene lookup returns CDR1 GTSNPN and CDR2 SVGIG (reference sequence). The CDR3 is made up of 13 amino acids. Trimming shortened V by 0 bases and J by 1 base, and 6 bases separated the two germline ends. The CDR3 here is CAWSVPWNTEAFF. CDR3 bases: TGTGCCTGGAGTGTACCATGGAACACTGAAGCTTTCTTT.

This clonotype was seen only a few times. The chain uses TRBV5-1 and TRBJ1-1; the D gene is possibly TRBD1 (5 bases). The germline CDR1 and CDR2 sequences are SGHRS and YFSETQ. The CDR3 is 15 residues long. The V and J ends lost 4 bases and 1 base respectively, with 14 bases between them. This chain's CDR3 is CASSQPTVGNTEAFF. The CDR3 nucleotides read TGCGCCAGCAGCCAACCGACAGTGGGGAACACTGAAGCTTTCTTT.

This clonotype was seen only a few times. The gene calls are TRBV4-1 and TRBJ1-5; D not certain. The CDR3 has 15 residues. Trimming removed 0 bases from V and 4 bases from J, with 10 bases in between. Germline V gene sequence: CDR1 MGHRA, CDR2 YSYEKL. The CDR3 bases are TGCGCCAGCAGCCAAGACGTGGGTGGAAATCAGCCCCAGCATTTT. Amino acid sequence: CASSQDVGGNQPQHF.

This clonotype came up a few times. The chain has TRBV7-3 and TRBJ2-3; D not resolved. The CDR3 has 20 residues. V lost 5 bases to trimming and J lost 2 bases, with 29 bases between them. From germline, CDR1 is SGHTA and CDR2 FQGTGA. The CDR3 region has the DNA TGTGCCAGCAGCCTCGACTCCCTTCCCCTCGAGCATGGTCTCACAGATACGCAGTATTTT. Amino acid sequence: CASSLDSLPLEHGLTDTQYF.

This clonotype came up a few times. The genes are TRBV20-1 and TRBJ1-1; TRBD1 aligns across 8 bases. Losses at the gene ends were 2 bases for V and 5 bases for J; bases not matched to a gene: 10. CDR1 and CDR2 from the germline V gene are DFQATT and SNEGSKA (reference sequence). The length of the CDR3 is 15 residues. CDR3 residues: CSARPTYRGTTEAFF. The CDR3 DNA reads as TGCAGTGCTAGACCCACCTACAGGGGGACGACTGAAGCTTTCTTT.

The table lists this clonotype with a few counts. The chain carries TRBV10-2 and TRBJ2-2; TRBD2 agrees at 8 bases. V was clipped by 6 bases and J by 4 bases; unmatched bases: 13. Per the germline V gene, CDR1 is WSHSY and CDR2 is SAAADI. The CDR3 sequence is 17 residues long. This CDR3 is CASRAGTRGLSTGELFF. The CDR3, as DNA: TGCGCCAGCAGAGCCGGGACTAGGGGTCTGAGCACCGGGGAGCTGTTTTTT.

This clonotype was seen more than once but under ten times. This chain connects TRBV7-9 to TRBJ2-7; perhaps D is TRBD1 or TRBD2 (5 bases each). Trimming cost V 6 bases and J 7 bases, with 19 bases left between them. There are 14 residues in the CDR3. Germline V gene data show CDR1 as SEHNR and CDR2 as FQNEAQ (reference sequence). The CDR3 spells CASRGLGRAEEQYF. The DNA of the CDR3 is TGTGCCAGCAGGGGCCTGGGACGGGCCGAAGAGCAGTACTTC.

This clonotype appeared a few times. The J gene is TRBJ2-3, the V gene TRBV12-3 or TRBV12-4; 7 nucleotides match TRBD2. CDR3 size: 15 residues. V lost 1 base, J lost 6 bases, and 7 bases stayed unmatched. In nucleotides, the CDR3 is TGTGCCAGCAGTTTAGGTGTGACTAGCAGCGATACGCAGTATTTT. Translating it yields CASSLGVTSSDTQYF.

J is TRBJ1-2 and V is TRBV11-2; D may be TRBD1 (6 bases). This CDR3 comprises 15 residues. CDR1 is SGHAT, CDR2 FQNNGV, per germline. Trimming pared 4 bases from V and 0 bases from J, leaving 12 bases between. The CDR3 region is CASSWSGDSNYGYTF. The CDR3 DNA follows: TGTGCCAGCAGCTGGTCAGGGGATTCTAACTATGGCTACACCTTC.

The rearrangement uses TRBV7-3 and TRBJ1-1; no clear D. The CDR3 contains 15 residues. V gave up 3 bases and J gave up 3 bases, with 14 bases separating them. Germline values: CDR1 SGHTA, CDR2 FQGTGA. The CDR3 nucleotides read TGTGCCAGCAGCTTCACCTCGTTTGAGTACACTGAAGCTTTCTTT. It specifies CASSFTSFEYTEAFF. Looking up the rest from reference TRBV7-3 and TRBJ1-1 gives the full variable domain: GAGVSQTPSNKVTEKGKYVELRCDPISGHTALYWYRQSLGQGPEFLIYFQGTGAADDSGLPNDRFFAVRPEGSVSTLKIQRTERGDSAVYLCASSFTSFEYTEAFFGQGTRLTVV.

This clonotype was recorded a few times. The gene calls are TRBV9 and TRBJ1-1; 9 bases are a match to TRBD1. The CDR3 totals 14 residues. The V gene end was trimmed by 0 bases and the J gene end by 5 bases; junction bases not matched to a gene: 2. CDR1 is SGDLS, CDR2 YYNGEE, per germline. DNA for the CDR3: TGTGCCAGCAGCGTAGGACAGGGGGGGACTGAAGCTTTCTTT. Translating gives CASSVGQGGTEAFF.

This clonotype was detected a few times. The V call is TRBV20-1, the J call TRBJ1-2; 7 nucleotides line up with TRBD1. There are 15 residues in the CDR3. J was trimmed by 2 bases and V by 6 bases; bases with no gene match: 12. In germline, CDR1 is DFQATT, CDR2 SNEGSKA (reference sequence). CDR3 DNA sequence: TGCAGTGCCACCTCCGACCAGGGGGGGAACTATGGCTACACCTTC. Protein product: CSATSDQGGNYGYTF.

This clonotype has a count of ten or more. The genes are TRBV7-2 and TRBJ1-4; D is possibly TRBD1 (6 bases). Germline V CDR1 and CDR2: SGHTA, FQGNSA. V was trimmed by 3 bases and J by 8 bases, leaving 16 bases between them. There are 15 residues in the CDR3. The CDR3 region has the DNA TGTGCCAGCAGCTTTAAGCCGGGACAAGAGGAAAAACTGTTTTTT. Its protein product is CASSFKPGQEEKLFF.

This clonotype was observed a handful of times. The chain employs TRBV11-2 and TRBJ2-5; a weak D match, TRBD2 (6 bases). This CDR3 is built from 17 residues. Germline values: CDR1 SGHAT, CDR2 FQNNGV. Trimming removed 0 bases from V and 4 bases from J, with 18 bases in between. CDR3 in DNA: TGTGCCAGCAGCTTAGATCCCATGGGGCGGAGGGTAGAGACCCAGTACTTC. Translation gives CASSLDPMGRRVETQYF.

A few counts support this clonotype. The genes are TRBV7-2 and TRBJ1-2; TRBD1 matches 7 bases. V shed 6 bases, J shed 4 bases, and the junction held 11 bases outside the gene matches. CDR3 size: 15 residues. From germline, CDR1 is SGHTA and CDR2 FQGNSA. CDR3 amino acids: CASSPAGTEGYGYTF. DNA for the CDR3: TGTGCCAGCAGTCCAGCGGGGACAGAGGGCTATGGCTACACCTTC.

This clonotype was detected ten times or more. The J gene is TRBJ1-1, the V gene TRBV14, with D perhaps matching TRBD1 (5 bases). In germline, CDR1 is SGHDN, CDR2 FVKESK. Trimming removed 1 base from V and 2 bases from J, with 11 bases in between. This CDR3 spans 15 amino acids. The CDR3 loop reads CASSQGGALNTEAFF. The CDR3 nucleotides read TGTGCCAGCAGCCAAGGGGGCGCCTTAAACACTGAAGCTTTCTTT.